These 18 T cell receptor beta chains came from one sample sequenced in a study of siplizumab effects on memory and regulatory T cells. Sequenced by immunoSEQ multiplex PCR; TCRdb stores in-frame clones only, minus some. The profile shows some 53,000 clones, about 97% of them singletons. The sample taken for sequencing was naive CD4+ T cells sorted from blood. These TCRs come from a human donor in good health.

This clone was detected a few times. The J gene is TRBJ1-1, the V gene TRBV18, with D tentatively TRBD1 (5 bases). CDR3 length equals 12 residues. Germline V gene lookup returns CDR1 KGHSH and CDR2 LQKENI. Trimming shortened V by 4 bases and J by 8 bases, and 11 bases separated the two germline ends. DNA of the CDR3: TGTGCCAGCTCACTCCGGGACTACGAAGCTTTCTTT. Translated: CASSLRDYEAFF.

This chain connects TRBV5-6 to TRBJ1-1; 9 bases map to TRBD1. CDR1 and CDR2 (germline): SGHDT, YYEEEE. The CDR3 runs 16 residues. The V segment lost 2 bases and the J segment 6 bases; nucleotides outside the gene matches: 11. The CDR3 nucleotides read TGTGCCAGCAGCTTAGGGACAGGGCGTCGTTTGGCTGAAGCTTTCTTT. Its translation: CASSLGTGRRLAEAFF.

Regarding this clone: The junction does not match germline at one end; this may be a read error. This chain joins TRBV6-5 and TRBJ1-6; 9 nucleotides agree with TRBD1. Germline V gives CDR1 MNHEY, CDR2 SVGAGI. The CDR3 extends over 15 amino acids. The CDR3 DNA reads as TGTGCCAGCAGGAGACCGGGACAGGGACATTCAGCCCTCCACTTT. Its translation: CASRRPGQGHSALHF.

This clone has just one count. J is TRBJ2-4 and V is TRBV7-8; no firm D call. CDR3 length: 16 residues. Deletions cut 3 bases from V and 0 bases from J, with 12 bases between. Germline V lookup: CDR1 SGHVS, CDR2 FQNEAQ. CDR3 in DNA: TGTGCCAGCAGCTTGAAAGCAGGCCTAGCCAAAAACATTCAGTACTTC. This encodes CASSLKAGLAKNIQYF. The variable domain in full, completed from reference TRBV7-8 and TRBJ2-4, reads GAGVSQSPRYKVAKRGQDVALRCDPISGHVSLFWYQQALGQGPEFLTYFQNEAQLDKSGLPSDRFFAERPEGSVSTLKIQRTQQEDSAVYLCASSLKAGLAKNIQYFGAGTRLSVL.

This sequence joins TRBV30 and TRBJ2-5; D gene uncertain. Germline values: CDR1 GTSNPN, CDR2 SVGIG (reference sequence). The CDR3 has 13 residues. With 1 base removed from V and 4 bases from J, the gap between germline ends came to 10 bases. In nucleotides, the CDR3 is TGTGCCTGGAGTGCCGACTGGGTAGAGACCCAGTACTTC. This encodes CAWSADWVETQYF.

The rearrangement links TRBV30 to TRBJ2-1, with TRBD2 matching over 9 bases. Per the germline V gene, CDR1 is GTSNPN and CDR2 is SVGIG (reference sequence). V dropped 0 bases and J dropped 7; count of bases not matched to a gene: 7. This CDR3 has 15 residues. In nucleotides, the CDR3 is TGTGCCTGGAGTGTCCGGCTAGCGGGATCTAATGAGCAGTTCTTC. Protein: CAWSVRLAGSNEQFF.

The rearrangement links TRBV4-1 to TRBJ2-3, with TRBD2 matching over 13 bases. This CDR3 has 16 amino acids. Germline V CDR1 and CDR2: MGHRA, YSYEKL. The V and J ends lost 5 bases and 4 bases, in that order; junction bases with no gene match: 6. In DNA form, the CDR3 reads TGCGCCAGCAGCATCGGGACTAGCGGGACGGCAGATACGCAGTATTTT. It is translated as CASSIGTSGTADTQYF.

On this clone: The same CDR3 arises from other DNA sequences in this sample as well. The rearrangement uses TRBV5-1 and TRBJ2-7; D remains unclear. The CDR3 extends over 12 amino acids. Germline values: CDR1 SGHRS, CDR2 YFSETQ. V was trimmed by 0 bases and J by 3 bases, leaving 4 bases between them. The CDR3 nucleotides are TGCGCCAGCAGCTTGGTTAGCTACGAGCAGTACTTC. Residues: CASSLVSYEQYF.

The chain joins TRBV5-1 to TRBJ2-5; 10 positions agree with TRBD2. Germline values: CDR1 SGHRS, CDR2 YFSETQ. This CDR3 contains 17 residues. V shed 3 bases and J 5 bases; nucleotides not matched to a gene: 13. The CDR3, as DNA: TGCGCCAGCAGCTGGAGTCCTAGCGGGAGTTTGTCGGAGACCCAGTACTTC. As protein: CASSWSPSGSLSETQYF.

The DNA of the CDR3 is TGTGCCAGCAGCTCCCCGTCTAGCGGGATTCGAACCGGGGAGCTGTTTTTT. This encodes CASSSPSSGIRTGELFF. J is TRBJ2-2 and V is TRBV11-3; 9 nucleotides line up with TRBD2. This CDR3 has 17 amino acids. Germline V gene data show CDR1 as SGHNT and CDR2 as YENEEA. J lost 5 bases, V lost 4 bases, and 11 bases had no gene match.

CDR3 sequence reads: CASSTPQGRPTEAFF. CDR3 coding DNA: TGTGCCAGTAGTACCCCACAGGGGAGACCCACTGAAGCTTTCTTT. The chain carries TRBV19 and TRBJ1-1; 7 bases fit TRBD1. Germline loops: CDR1 LNHDA, CDR2 SQIVND (reference sequence). Unmatched junction bases numbered 9, after V lost 4 bases and J lost 4 bases. The CDR3 loop spans 15 amino acids.

CDR3 amino acids: CASSPPRTRASFEQYF. The CDR3 region has the DNA TGTGCCAGCAGTCCACCTCGGACCCGTGCCTCGTTCGAGCAGTACTTC. The gene calls are TRBV28 and TRBJ2-7; D remains ambiguous. The CDR3 extends over 16 amino acids. Germline lookup yields CDR1 MDHEN and CDR2 SYDVKM. Trimming removed 5 bases at V and 6 bases at J, with 23 bases between.

The chain is built from TRBV2 and TRBJ2-7; D remains unclear. This CDR3 has 13 amino acids. V was cut by 7 bases and J by 3 bases, with 13 bases left in between. Germline loops: CDR1 SNHLY, CDR2 FYNNEI. CDR3 in DNA: TGTGCCAGCAATCGGGCCGGCTACTACGAGCAGTACTTC. Its translation: CASNRAGYYEQYF. The complete variable domain, with remaining parts taken from reference TRBV2 and TRBJ2-7, reads EPEVTQTPSHQVTQMGQEVILRCVPISNHLYFYWYRQILGQKVEFLVSFYNNEISEKSEIFDDQFSVERPDGSNFTLKIRSTKLEDSAMYFCASNRAGYYEQYFGPGTRLTVT.

The chain joins TRBV19 to TRBJ2-3, with D perhaps being TRBD1 or TRBD2 (5 bases each). The CDR3 is 15 residues long. In germline, CDR1 is LNHDA, CDR2 SQIVND (reference sequence). Deletions cut 7 bases from V and 0 bases from J, with 14 bases between. The CDR3 DNA sequence: TGTGCCAGTACCGGGGCTCACGGCAGCACAGATACGCAGTATTTT. Translation: CASTGAHGSTDTQYF. The full variable domain, completed using reference TRBV19 and TRBJ2-3, is DGGITQSPKYLFRKEGQNVTLSCEQNLNHDAMYWYRQDPGQGLRLIYYSQIVNDFQKGDIAEGYSVSREKKESFPLTVTSAQKNPTAFYLCASTGAHGSTDTQYFGPGTRLTVL.

This chain connects TRBV18 to TRBJ2-7; 7 bases are shared with TRBD2. J lost 7 bases, V lost 3 bases, and 12 bases had no gene match. The CDR3 has 15 residues. Looked up from germline, CDR1 is KGHSH and CDR2 is LQKENI. The CDR3 nucleotides are TGTGCCAGCTCACCCCGGACTAGTTTGGGGGGTGAGCAGTACTTC. It codes for CASSPRTSLGGEQYF.

The chain couples TRBV18 to TRBJ1-5; D might be TRBD1 (5 bases). Trimming removed 6 bases at V and 5 bases at J, with 11 bases between. Germline V CDR1 and CDR2: KGHSH, LQKENI. The CDR3 sequence is 13 residues long. CDR3 DNA: TGTGCCAGCTCCCCAGGGATGGATCAGCCCCAGCATTTT. Its protein product is CASSPGMDQPQHF.

DNA of the CDR3: TGCGCCAGCAGCTTGGACAGGGAGGGAGAGACCCAGTACTTC. Translated: CASSLDREGETQYF. The genes are TRBV5-1 and TRBJ2-5; D is possibly TRBD2 (7 bases). CDR3 size: 14 residues. Germline assignment: CDR1 SGHRS and CDR2 YFSETQ. Trimming took off 0 bases at V and 4 bases at J, with 10 bases between the two ends.

This chain links TRBV18 with TRBJ1-2; D is unclear. Trimming pared 9 bases from V and 7 bases from J, leaving 15 bases between. Germline CDR1 is KGHSH and CDR2 is LQKENI. The CDR3 spans 12 residues. The CDR3, as DNA: TGTGCCAGTTACCGGGAGTCCGGTGGCTACACCTTC. Translated: CASYRESGGYTF.